The T cell receptor beta chain under discussion was sequenced for a study of graft-versus-host responses after intestinal transplantation. Across the study: Multivisceral, liver-intestinal, or isolated intestinal transplants were performed in recipients. The whole recipient group had anti-thymocyte globulin induction followed by tacrolimus and steroids for roughly three years.

Concerning this clone: The antigen is not known.

Produced via immunoSEQ multiplex PCR; TCRdb's table is partial and in-frame only. The table lists 110,000 to 150,000 clones, 80% to 95% of them singletons. Unmatched junction bases numbered 7, after V lost 4 bases and J lost 1 base. The CDR3 consists of 16 residues. Germline loops: CDR1 MNHEY, CDR2 SMNVEV (reference sequence). The sequence came from a human donor who received an intestinal transplant. The sample was unstimulated CD4+ T cells sorted from spleen or lymph node cells, taken before intestinal transplant. J is TRBJ2-1 and V is TRBV27; TRBD2 matches at 7 bases. The CDR3 here is CASSSWEGLSYNEQFF. The CDR3 region has the DNA TGTGCCAGCAGTTCTTGGGAGGGTCTTTCCTACAATGAGCAGTTCTTC.